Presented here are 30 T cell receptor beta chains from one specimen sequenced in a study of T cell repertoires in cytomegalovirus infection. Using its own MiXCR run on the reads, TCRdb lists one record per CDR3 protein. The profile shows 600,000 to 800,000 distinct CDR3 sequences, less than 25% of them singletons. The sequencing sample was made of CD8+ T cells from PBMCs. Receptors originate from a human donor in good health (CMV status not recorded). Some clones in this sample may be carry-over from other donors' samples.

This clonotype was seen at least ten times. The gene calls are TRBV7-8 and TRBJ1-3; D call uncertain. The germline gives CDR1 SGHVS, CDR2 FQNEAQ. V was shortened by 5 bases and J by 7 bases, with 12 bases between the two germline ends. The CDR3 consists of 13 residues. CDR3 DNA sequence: TGTGCCAGCAGCGATGACCCTAGGAACACCATATATTTT. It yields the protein CASSDDPRNTIYF.

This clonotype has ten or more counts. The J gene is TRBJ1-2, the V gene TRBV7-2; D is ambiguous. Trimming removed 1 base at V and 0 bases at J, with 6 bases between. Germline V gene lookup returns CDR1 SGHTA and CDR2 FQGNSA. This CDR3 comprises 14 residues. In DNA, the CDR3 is TGTGCCAGCAGCTTAGAGGCAGCTAACTATGGCTACACCTTC. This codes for CASSLEAANYGYTF.

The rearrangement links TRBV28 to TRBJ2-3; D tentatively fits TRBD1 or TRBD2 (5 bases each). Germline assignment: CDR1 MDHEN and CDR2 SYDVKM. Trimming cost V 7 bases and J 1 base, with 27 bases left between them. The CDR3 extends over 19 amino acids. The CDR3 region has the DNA TGTGCCAGCACCGGCGAGGGGTCCTTACAGTATCTTGGCACAGATACGCAGTATTTT. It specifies CASTGEGSLQYLGTDTQYF.

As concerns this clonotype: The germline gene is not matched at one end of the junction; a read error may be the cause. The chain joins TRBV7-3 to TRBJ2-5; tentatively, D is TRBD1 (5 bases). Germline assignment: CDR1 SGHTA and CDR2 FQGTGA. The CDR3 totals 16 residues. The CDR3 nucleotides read TGTGCCAGCAGCTTACAGGGTCCAGCATCCGTAGAGACCCGGTACTTC. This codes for CASSLQGPASVETRYF.

In DNA form, the CDR3 reads TGCAGTGCTAAGAGGCGCGAAGGCACAGATACGCAGTATTTT. It translates to CSAKRREGTDTQYF. V usage is TRBV20-1 and J usage is TRBJ2-3, with unresolved D. The ends were cut back, 4 bases at V and 1 base at J, with 12 bases in the middle. Germline V gives CDR1 DFQATT, CDR2 SNEGSKA (reference sequence). CDR3 length: 14 residues.

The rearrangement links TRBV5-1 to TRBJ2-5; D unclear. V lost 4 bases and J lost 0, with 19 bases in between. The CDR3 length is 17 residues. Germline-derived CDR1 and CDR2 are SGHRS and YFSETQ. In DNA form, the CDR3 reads TGCGCCAGCAGCATGGACCCCGCTAGACCGGACCAAGAGACCCAGTACTTC. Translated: CASSMDPARPDQETQYF. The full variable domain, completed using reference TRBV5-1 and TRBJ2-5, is KAGVTQTPRYLIKTRGQQVTLSCSPISGHRSVSWYQQTPGQGLQFLFEYFSETQRNKGNFPGRFSGRQFSNSRSEMNVSTLELGDSALYLCASSMDPARPDQETQYFGPGTRLLVL.

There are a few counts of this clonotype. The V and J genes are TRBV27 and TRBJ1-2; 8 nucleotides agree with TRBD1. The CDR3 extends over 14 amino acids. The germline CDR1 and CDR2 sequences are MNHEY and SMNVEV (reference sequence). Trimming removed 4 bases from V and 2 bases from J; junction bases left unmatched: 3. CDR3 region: CASSSGQENYGYTF. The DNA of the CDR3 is TGTGCCAGCAGTTCGGGACAGGAGAACTATGGCTACACCTTC.

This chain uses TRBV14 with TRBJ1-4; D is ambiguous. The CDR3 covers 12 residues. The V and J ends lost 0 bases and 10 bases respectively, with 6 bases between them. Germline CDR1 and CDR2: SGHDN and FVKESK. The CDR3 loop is CASSQDSRKLFF. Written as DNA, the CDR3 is TGTGCCAGCAGCCAAGATTCGAGAAAACTGTTTTTT.

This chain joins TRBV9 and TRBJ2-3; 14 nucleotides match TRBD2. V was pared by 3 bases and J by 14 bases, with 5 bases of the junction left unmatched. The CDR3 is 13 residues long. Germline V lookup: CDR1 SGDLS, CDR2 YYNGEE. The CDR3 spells CASSERTSGGPYF. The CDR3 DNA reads TGTGCCAGCAGCGAGAGGACTAGCGGGGGGCCGTATTTT.

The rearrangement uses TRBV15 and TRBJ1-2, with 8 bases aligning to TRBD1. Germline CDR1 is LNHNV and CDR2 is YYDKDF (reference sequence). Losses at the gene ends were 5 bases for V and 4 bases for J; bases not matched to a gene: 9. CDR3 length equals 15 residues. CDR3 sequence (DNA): TGTGCCACCAGCGGTTCGGACAGGGAGGGCTATGGCTACACCTTC. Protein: CATSGSDREGYGYTF.

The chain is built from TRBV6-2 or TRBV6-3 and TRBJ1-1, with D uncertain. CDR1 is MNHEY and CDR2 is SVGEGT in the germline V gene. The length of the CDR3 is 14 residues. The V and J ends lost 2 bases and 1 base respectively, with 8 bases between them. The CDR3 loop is CASSYGYKNTEAFF. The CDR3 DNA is TGTGCCAGCAGTTACGGGTACAAGAACACTGAAGCTTTCTTT.

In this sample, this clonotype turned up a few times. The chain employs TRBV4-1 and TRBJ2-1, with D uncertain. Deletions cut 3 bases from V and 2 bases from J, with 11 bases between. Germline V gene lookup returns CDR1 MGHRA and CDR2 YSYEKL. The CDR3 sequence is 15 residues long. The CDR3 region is CASSQDRATYNEQFF. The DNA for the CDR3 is TGCGCCAGCAGCCAGGACCGCGCCACCTACAATGAGCAGTTCTTC.

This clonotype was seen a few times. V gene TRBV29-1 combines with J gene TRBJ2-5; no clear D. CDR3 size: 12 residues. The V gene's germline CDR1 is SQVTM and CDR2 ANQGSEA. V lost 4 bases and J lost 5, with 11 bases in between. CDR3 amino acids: CSVGARRETQYF. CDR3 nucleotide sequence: TGCAGCGTTGGAGCCCGACGGGAGACCCAGTACTTC.

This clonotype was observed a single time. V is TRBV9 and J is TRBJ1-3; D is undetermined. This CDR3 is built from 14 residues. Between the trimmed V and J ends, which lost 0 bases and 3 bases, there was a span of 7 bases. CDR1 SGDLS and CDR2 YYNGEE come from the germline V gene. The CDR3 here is CASSVGDNGNTIYF. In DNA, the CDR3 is TGTGCCAGCAGCGTAGGTGATAATGGAAACACCATATATTTT.

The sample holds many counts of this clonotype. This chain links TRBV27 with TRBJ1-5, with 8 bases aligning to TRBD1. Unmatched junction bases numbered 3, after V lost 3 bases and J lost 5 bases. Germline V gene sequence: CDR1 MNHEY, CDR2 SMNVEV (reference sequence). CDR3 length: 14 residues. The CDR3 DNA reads TGTGCCAGCAGTTTGGACAGGGACGATCAGCCCCAGCATTTT. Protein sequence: CASSLDRDDQPQHF.

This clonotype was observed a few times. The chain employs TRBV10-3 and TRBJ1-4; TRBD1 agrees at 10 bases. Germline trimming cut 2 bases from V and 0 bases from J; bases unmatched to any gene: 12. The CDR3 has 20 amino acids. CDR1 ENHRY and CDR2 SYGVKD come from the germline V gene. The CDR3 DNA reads TGTGCCATCAGTGAGATTAAACTGACAGGGGGCGGTGCAACTAATGAAAAACTGTTTTTT. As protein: CAISEIKLTGGGATNEKLFF.

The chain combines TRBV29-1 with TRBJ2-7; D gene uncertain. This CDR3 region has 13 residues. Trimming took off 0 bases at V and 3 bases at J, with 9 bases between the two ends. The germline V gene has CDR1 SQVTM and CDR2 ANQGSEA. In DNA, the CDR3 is TGCAGCGTTGAAGATGGACGGAGCTACGAGCAGTACTTC. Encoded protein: CSVEDGRSYEQYF.

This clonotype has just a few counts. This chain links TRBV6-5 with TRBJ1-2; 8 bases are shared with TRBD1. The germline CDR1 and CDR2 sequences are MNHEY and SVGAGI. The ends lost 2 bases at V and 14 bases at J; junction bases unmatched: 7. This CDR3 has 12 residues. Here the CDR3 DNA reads TGTGCCAGCAGTTACCGTGACAGGGGCCTAACCTTC. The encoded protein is CASSYRDRGLTF.

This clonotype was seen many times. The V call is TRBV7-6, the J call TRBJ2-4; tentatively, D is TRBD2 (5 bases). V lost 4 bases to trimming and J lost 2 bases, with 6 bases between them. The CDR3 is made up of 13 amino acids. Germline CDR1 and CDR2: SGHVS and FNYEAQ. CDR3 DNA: TGTGCCAGCAGCTCGGGGTCCAAAAACATTCAGTACTTC. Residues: CASSSGSKNIQYF. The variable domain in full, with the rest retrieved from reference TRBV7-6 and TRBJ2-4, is GAGVSQSPRYKVTKRGQDVALRCDPISGHVSLYWYRQALGQGPEFLTYFNYEAQQDKSGLPNDRFSAERPEGSISTLTIQRTEQRDSAMYRCASSSGSKNIQYFGAGTRLSVL.

The CDR3 nucleotides are TGTGCCAGCAGCTTGGGATCGGGCGGGGAGCTGTTTTTT. Protein product: CASSLGSGGELFF. The genes are TRBV5-6 and TRBJ2-2; the D is unclear. The V and J ends lost 0 bases and 7 bases respectively, with 7 bases between them. CDR3 length: 13 residues. Germline assignment: CDR1 SGHDT and CDR2 YYEEEE.

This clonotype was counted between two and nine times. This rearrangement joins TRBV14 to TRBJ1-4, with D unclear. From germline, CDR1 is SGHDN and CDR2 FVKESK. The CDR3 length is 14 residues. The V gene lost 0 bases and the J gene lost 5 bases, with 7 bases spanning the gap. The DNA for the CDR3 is TGTGCCAGCAGCCAAGATTGGGCGAATGAAAAACTGTTTTTT. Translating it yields CASSQDWANEKLFF. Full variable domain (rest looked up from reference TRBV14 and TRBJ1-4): EAGVTQFPSHSVIEKGQTVTLRCDPISGHDNLYWYRRVMGKEIKFLLHFVKESKQDESGMPNNRFLAERTGGTYSTLKVQPAELEDSGVYFCASSQDWANEKLFFGSGTQLSVL.

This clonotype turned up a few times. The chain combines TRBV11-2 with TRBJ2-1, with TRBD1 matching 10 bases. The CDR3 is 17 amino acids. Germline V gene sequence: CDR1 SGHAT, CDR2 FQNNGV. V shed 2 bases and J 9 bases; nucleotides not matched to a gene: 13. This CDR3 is CASSLRGEGQGLGEQFF. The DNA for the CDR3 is TGTGCCAGCAGCTTAAGGGGGGAGGGACAGGGGTTGGGTGAGCAGTTCTTC.

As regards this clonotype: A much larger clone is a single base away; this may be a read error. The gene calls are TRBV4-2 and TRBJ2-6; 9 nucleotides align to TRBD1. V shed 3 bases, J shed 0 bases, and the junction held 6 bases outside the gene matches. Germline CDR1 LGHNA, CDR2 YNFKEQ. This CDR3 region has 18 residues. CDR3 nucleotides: TGTGCCAGCAGCCATCCGGGACAGGGACACTCTGGGGCCAACGTCCTGACTTTC. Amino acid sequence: CASSHPGQGHSGANVLTF.

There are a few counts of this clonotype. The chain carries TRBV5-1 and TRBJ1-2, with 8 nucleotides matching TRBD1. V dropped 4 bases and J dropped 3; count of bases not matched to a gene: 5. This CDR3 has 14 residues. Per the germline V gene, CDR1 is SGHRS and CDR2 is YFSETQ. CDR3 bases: TGCGCCAGCAGCCTGGACAGGGAAGACTATGGCTACACCTTC. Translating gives CASSLDREDYGYTF.

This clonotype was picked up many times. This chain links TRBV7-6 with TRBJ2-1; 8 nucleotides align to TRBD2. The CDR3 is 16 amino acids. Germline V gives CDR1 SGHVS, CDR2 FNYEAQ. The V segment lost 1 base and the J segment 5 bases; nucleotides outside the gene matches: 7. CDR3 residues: CASSLVTGGMNNEQFF. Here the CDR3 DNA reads TGTGCCAGCAGCTTAGTAACGGGGGGGATGAACAATGAGCAGTTCTTC.

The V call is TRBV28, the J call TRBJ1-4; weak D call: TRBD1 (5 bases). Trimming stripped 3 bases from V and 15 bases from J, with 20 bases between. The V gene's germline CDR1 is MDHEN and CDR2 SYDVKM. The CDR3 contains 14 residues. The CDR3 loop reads CASSFSNRGRRLFF. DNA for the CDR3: TGTGCCAGCAGTTTCTCGAACCGGGGCCGGCGATTGTTTTTT.

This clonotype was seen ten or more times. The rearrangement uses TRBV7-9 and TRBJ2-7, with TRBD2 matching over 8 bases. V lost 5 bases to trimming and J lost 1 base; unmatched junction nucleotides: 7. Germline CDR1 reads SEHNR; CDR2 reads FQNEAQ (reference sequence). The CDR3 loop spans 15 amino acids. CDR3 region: CASSQSGGLSYEQYV. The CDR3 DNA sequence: TGTGCCAGCAGCCAAAGCGGGGGCCTTTCCTACGAGCAGTACGTC.

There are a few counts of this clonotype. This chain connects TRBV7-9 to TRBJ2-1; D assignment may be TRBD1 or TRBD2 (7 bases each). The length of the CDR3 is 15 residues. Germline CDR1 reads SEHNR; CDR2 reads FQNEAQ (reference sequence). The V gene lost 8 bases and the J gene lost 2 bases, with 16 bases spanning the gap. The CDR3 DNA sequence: TGTGCCAGCCAGACTCAGGGGGGGCCCTACAATGAGCAGTTCTTC. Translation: CASQTQGGPYNEQFF.

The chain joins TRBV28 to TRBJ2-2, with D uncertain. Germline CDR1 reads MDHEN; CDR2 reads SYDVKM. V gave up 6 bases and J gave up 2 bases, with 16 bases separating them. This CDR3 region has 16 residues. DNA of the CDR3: TGTGCCAGCAGCACCGTTGACCAGTTAAACACCGGGGAGCTGTTTTTT. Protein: CASSTVDQLNTGELFF.

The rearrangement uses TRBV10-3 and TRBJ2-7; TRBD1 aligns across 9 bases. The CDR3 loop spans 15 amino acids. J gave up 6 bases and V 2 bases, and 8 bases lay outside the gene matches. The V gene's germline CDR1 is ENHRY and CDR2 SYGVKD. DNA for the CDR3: TGTGCCATCAGTGAGGGGACAGGGTGGGGGAGCGAGCAGTACGTC. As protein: CAISEGTGWGSEQYV.